This T cell receptor beta chain derives from a study of identical twins. V was pared by 0 bases and J by 5 bases, with 14 bases between. This CDR3 is built from 15 residues. Via MiXCR, TCRdb re-called the 5' RACE reads, giving one row per CDR3 protein. This sample yields around 470,000 distinct CDR3 sequences, of which 14% are seen a single time; 0.5% to 0.65% belongs to the top ten. These data were likewise used in another study, on yellow fever vaccine responses in identical twins.

The material sequenced was CD4+ T cells sorted from blood. This sequence joins TRBV12-3 or TRBV12-4 and TRBJ2-7; TRBD2 is a possible D gene (5 bases). The sequence was obtained from a young woman in good health. In DNA form, the CDR3 reads TGTGCCAGCAGTTTAGCCTCCGGACGGAGGAACGAGCAGTACTTC. Encoded protein: CASSLASGRRNEQYF.